The 17 T cell receptor beta chains in this list originate from one sample, sequenced in a study of cytomegalovirus exposure and HLA in healthy donors. Using immunoSEQ multiplex PCR, the repertoire was profiled, and TCRdb retains in-frame clones only, with some absent. The sample lists 200,000 to 250,000 clones, more than 85% seen once, with around 13% in the top ten. Sequenced material: PBMCs. These TCRs come from a man between 18 and 35 years old in good health and CMV-seropositive.

The chain couples TRBV15 to TRBJ2-3, with TRBD2 as a possible D gene (7 bases). Per germline, CDR1 LNHNV and CDR2 YYDKDF (reference sequence). The CDR3 covers 14 residues. V was cut by 0 bases and J by 9 bases, with 13 bases left in between. The CDR3 DNA sequence: TGTGCCACCAGCAGAGATATTGGGAGGGGGACGCAGTATTTT. Its translation: CATSRDIGRGTQYF. The full variable domain, completed using reference TRBV15 and TRBJ2-3, is DAMVIQNPRYQVTQFGKPVTLSCSQTLNHNVMYWYQQKSSQAPKLLFHYYDKDFNNEADTPDNFQSRRPNTSFCFLDIRSPGLGDTAMYLCATSRDIGRGTQYFGPGTRLTVL.

The chain links TRBV7-2 to TRBJ2-7; 8 bases are a match to TRBD1. CDR3 length: 14 amino acids. V gave up 6 bases and J gave up 6 bases; unmatched junction bases: 10. Looked up from germline, CDR1 is SGHTA and CDR2 is FQGNSA. The CDR3 sequence is CASSPQGVFGEQYF. CDR3 nucleotides: TGTGCCAGCAGTCCACAGGGGGTATTTGGCGAGCAGTACTTC.

The rearrangement uses TRBV18 and TRBJ1-2, with 7 bases that match TRBD1. With V trimmed by 4 bases and J by 0 bases, 2 bases remained unmatched. This CDR3 has 14 amino acids. Germline V gene data show CDR1 as KGHSH and CDR2 as LQKENI. The CDR3 bases are TGTGCCAGCTCACAGACAGGGCCTAACTATGGCTACACCTTC. Translated: CASSQTGPNYGYTF.

V and J are TRBV19 and TRBJ2-1, with D perhaps matching TRBD2 (5 bases). This CDR3 is 15 amino acids long. Germline V lookup: CDR1 LNHDA, CDR2 SQIVND (reference sequence). V lost 0 bases and J lost 7, with 13 bases in between. CDR3 bases: TGTGCCAGTAGTATAGATCAAGGACTCTTAAATGAGCAGTTCTTC. Its translation: CASSIDQGLLNEQFF.

The CDR3 loop is CASSRQTSGTRTDTQYF. CDR3 bases: TGCGCCAGCAGCCGTCAAACTAGCGGGACCCGCACAGATACGCAGTATTTT. The chain uses TRBV4-3 and TRBJ2-3, with TRBD2 matching 10 bases. The germline gives CDR1 LGHNA, CDR2 YSLEER. Unmatched junction bases numbered 8, after V lost 4 bases and J lost 1 base. The CDR3 length is 17 residues.

This clone was counted a single time. The chain has TRBV4-2 and TRBJ2-1; unclear D gene. V lost 6 bases to trimming and J lost 0 bases, with 9 bases between them. The germline gives CDR1 LGHNA, CDR2 YNFKEQ. CDR3 length: 14 amino acids. CDR3 sequence reads: CASRPVSSYNEQFF. DNA of the CDR3: TGTGCCAGCAGGCCGGTTAGCTCCTACAATGAGCAGTTCTTC.

The J gene is TRBJ2-3, the V gene TRBV19; perhaps TRBD1 as D (6 bases). This CDR3 contains 12 residues. The V gene lost 9 bases and the J gene lost 0 bases, with 7 bases spanning the gap. Per germline, CDR1 LNHDA and CDR2 SQIVND (reference sequence). The CDR3 spells CASTGSTDTQYF. CDR3 DNA sequence: TGTGCCAGCACAGGGAGCACAGATACGCAGTATTTT.

This clone was counted a few times. The V gene is TRBV6-4, the J gene TRBJ2-3; a possible D gene is TRBD2 (5 bases). The CDR3 consists of 14 residues. Trimming left V 2 bases short and J 3 bases short, with 9 bases between. Germline V gene sequence: CDR1 MRHNA, CDR2 SNTAGT. The chain's CDR3 is CASSDRETTDTQYF. The CDR3 bases are TGTGCCAGCAGTGACAGGGAGACTACAGATACGCAGTATTTT.

The chain employs TRBV30 and TRBJ2-5, with a possible D match to TRBD2 (7 bases). V was pared by 2 bases and J by 5 bases, with 15 bases between. The CDR3 is made up of 14 amino acids. Germline V CDR1 and CDR2: GTSNPN, SVGIG (reference sequence). The CDR3 bases are TGTGCCTGGAGTTTAAGCGGGACAAGGGAGACCCAGTACTTC. It specifies CAWSLSGTRETQYF.

CDR3 DNA sequence: TGTGCCAGCAGCTTAGTTCAGGGGTCGAGGACGGCGGACTATGGCTACACCTTC. Translation: CASSLVQGSRTADYGYTF. V is TRBV11-2 and J is TRBJ1-2; possible D gene TRBD1, 6 bases. The V gene's germline CDR1 is SGHAT and CDR2 FQNNGV. V shed 1 base and J shed 3 bases, with 21 bases lying between them. There are 18 residues in the CDR3.

CDR3 sequence (DNA): TGTGCCACCAGCCCCCGAATTGTCCAAGGTGAGCAGTTCTTC. Its translation: CATSPRIVQGEQFF. V and J are TRBV15 and TRBJ2-1, with D unclear. This CDR3 is 14 amino acids long. Germline CDR1 and CDR2: LNHNV and YYDKDF (reference sequence). Trimming stripped 5 bases from V and 9 bases from J, with 17 bases between.

With regard to this clone: Other DNA variants within this sample encode the same CDR3. The chain recombines TRBV5-1 with TRBJ2-5, with TRBD1 identical over 8 bases. Germline CDR1 SGHRS, CDR2 YFSETQ. The CDR3 sequence is 13 residues long. The ends lost 0 bases at V and 5 bases at J; junction bases unmatched: 0. CDR3 sequence reads: CASSLGQGETQYF. As DNA, the CDR3 is TGCGCCAGCAGCTTGGGACAGGGGGAGACCCAGTACTTC.

The chain joins TRBV30 to TRBJ1-2; 7 nucleotides line up with TRBD1. The V segment lost 1 base and the J segment 5 bases; nucleotides outside the gene matches: 13. The germline CDR1 and CDR2 sequences are GTSNPN and SVGIG (reference sequence). The CDR3 has 16 amino acids. The CDR3 here is CAWSEPDRLPSYGYTF. The DNA for the CDR3 is TGTGCCTGGAGTGAACCGGACAGGCTTCCCTCGTATGGCTACACCTTC.

A remark on this clone: Other DNA sequences in the sample encode the same CDR3. The chain is built from TRBV4-3 and TRBJ1-3; a weak D match, TRBD1 (5 bases). The CDR3 consists of 15 residues. Germline CDR1 and CDR2: LGHNA and YSLEER. The V gene lost 0 bases and the J gene lost 2 bases, with 8 bases spanning the gap. The CDR3: CASSQDLGAGNTIYF. The CDR3, as DNA: TGCGCCAGCAGCCAAGATTTAGGGGCTGGAAACACCATATATTTT.

V gene TRBV4-3 combines with J gene TRBJ2-7; D not resolved. The V and J ends lost 0 bases and 2 bases respectively, with 8 bases between them. The CDR3 spans 14 residues. CDR1 and CDR2 from the germline V gene are LGHNA and YSLEER. CDR3 sequence (DNA): TGCGCCAGCAGCCAAGAATGGCAGGCCTACGAGCAGTACTTC. Amino acids: CASSQEWQAYEQYF.

The chain has TRBV27 and TRBJ2-3; possibly TRBD1 for D (6 bases). Germline V gene data show CDR1 as MNHEY and CDR2 as SMNVEV (reference sequence). The V and J ends lost 1 base and 3 bases respectively, with 17 bases between them. The CDR3 has 17 residues. CDR3 protein: CASSLLYPPTGTDTQYF. Written as DNA, the CDR3 is TGTGCCAGCAGTTTATTATATCCCCCGACAGGTACAGATACGCAGTATTTT.

The V call is TRBV18, the J call TRBJ1-1; D is ambiguous. This CDR3 has 15 amino acids. With 3 bases removed from V and 1 base from J, the gap between germline ends came to 12 bases. Germline loops: CDR1 KGHSH, CDR2 LQKENI. CDR3 region: CASSPLTPGNTEAFF. In nucleotides, the CDR3 is TGTGCCAGCTCACCCTTGACCCCGGGGAACACTGAAGCTTTCTTT.